Given below is one T cell receptor (beta chain) in context. The antigen remains unidentified. Patients all relapsed after autologous stem cell transplantation, and there was variation in brentuximab vedotin exposure. Patients reached a best response of complete response, partial response or progressive disease. This sample is part of a study of PD-1 blockade in classical Hodgkin lymphoma. Study-wide context: Patients were administered nivolumab (3 mg/kg intravenously) every 2 weeks. General study points: Individuals initiating nivolumab under 1 year after ASCT were excluded.

The CDR3 contains 18 residues. Germline loops: CDR1 SGHTA, CDR2 FQGNSA. V shed 1 base and J 0 bases; nucleotides not matched to a gene: 9. Sequencing was performed with immunoSEQ multiplex PCR; in TCRdb, only in-frame clones are kept and a portion is missing. The profile shows 12,000 or so clones, approximately 84% of them singletons. The TCR was taken from a human donor with classical Hodgkin lymphoma. This chain joins TRBV7-2 and TRBJ2-5; 9 nucleotides align to TRBD1. Sequenced material: peripheral blood mononuclear cells (PBMCs), taken at baseline. CDR3 coding DNA: TGTGCCAGCAGCTTAGGGACAGGGGCCCTCTCGTACCAAGAGACCCAGTACTTC. Translated: CASSLGTGALSYQETQYF. The full variable domain, in which reference TRBV7-2 and TRBJ2-5 provide the parts outside the CDR3, is GAGVSQSPSNKVTEKGKDVELRCDPISGHTALYWYRQSLGQGLEFLIYFQGNSAPDKSGLPSDRFSAERTGGSVSTLTIQRTQQEDSAVYLCASSLGTGALSYQETQYFGPGTRLLVL.